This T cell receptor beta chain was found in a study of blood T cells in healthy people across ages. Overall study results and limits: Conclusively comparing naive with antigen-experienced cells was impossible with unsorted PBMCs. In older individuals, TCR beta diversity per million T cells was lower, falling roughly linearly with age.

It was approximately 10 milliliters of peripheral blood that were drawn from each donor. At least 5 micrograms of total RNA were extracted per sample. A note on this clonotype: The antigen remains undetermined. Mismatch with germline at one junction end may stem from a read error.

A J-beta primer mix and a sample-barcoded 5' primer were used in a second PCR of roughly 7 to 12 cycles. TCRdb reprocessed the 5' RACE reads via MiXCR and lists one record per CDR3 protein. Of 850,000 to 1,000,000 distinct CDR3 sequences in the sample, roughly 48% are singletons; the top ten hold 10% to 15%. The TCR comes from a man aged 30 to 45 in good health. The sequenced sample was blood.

CDR3 DNA: TGTGCCAGCAGTACCAGGACAGGAACCTACAATGGGCAGTTCTTC. Translation gives CASSTRTGTYNGQFF. The rearrangement uses TRBV27 and TRBJ2-1; 7 nucleotides line up with TRBD1. Germline values: CDR1 MNHEY, CDR2 SMNVEV (reference sequence). This CDR3 contains 15 residues.